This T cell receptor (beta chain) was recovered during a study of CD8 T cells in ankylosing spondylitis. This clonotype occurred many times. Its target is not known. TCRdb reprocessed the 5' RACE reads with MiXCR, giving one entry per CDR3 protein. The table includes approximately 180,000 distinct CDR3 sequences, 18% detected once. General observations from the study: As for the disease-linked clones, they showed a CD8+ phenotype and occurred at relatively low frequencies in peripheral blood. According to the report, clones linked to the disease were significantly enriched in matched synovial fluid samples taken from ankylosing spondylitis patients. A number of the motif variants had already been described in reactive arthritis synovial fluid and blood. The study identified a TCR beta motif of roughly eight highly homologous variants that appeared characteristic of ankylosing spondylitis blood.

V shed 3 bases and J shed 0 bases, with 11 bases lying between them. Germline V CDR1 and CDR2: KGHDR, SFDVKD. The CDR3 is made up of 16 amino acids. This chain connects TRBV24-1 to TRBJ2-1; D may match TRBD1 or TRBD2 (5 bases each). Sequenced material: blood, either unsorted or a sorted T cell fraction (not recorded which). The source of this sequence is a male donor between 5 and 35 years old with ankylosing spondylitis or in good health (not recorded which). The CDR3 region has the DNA TGTGCCACCAGTGATGGGACCCCGAGCTCCTACAATGAGCAGTTCTTC. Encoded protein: CATSDGTPSSYNEQFF.